These T cell receptor beta chains were read from a single sample in a study of Graves' ophthalmopathy and Graves' hyperthyroidism. TCRdb re-analysed the multiplex PCR reads in MiXCR, keeping a single row per CDR3 protein. The data show 200,000 to 250,000 distinct CDR3 sequences, roughly 21% seen once. The specimen sequenced was peripheral blood. These receptors originate from a woman aged 45-60 years with Graves' ophthalmopathy. Both conserved end residues are part of each CDR3. A D gene is named only where the DNA matches it firmly. A clone size is listed for some rows: how often the clone was seen (once, few, many), or a class if it is expanded.

D gene,J gene,clone size,V gene,CDR3 DNA,CDR3 protein
TRBD1,TRBJ1-5,many,TRBV20-1,TGCAGTGCTCAGGACAGGTATAGCAATCAGCCCCAGCATTTT,CSAQDRYSNQPQHF
TRBD1,TRBJ1-1,.,TRBV12-3/TRBV12-4,TGTGCCAGCAGTTTGGTGGGACAGGGCACTGAAGCTTTCTTT,CASSLVGQGTEAFF
.,TRBJ2-3,many,TRBV10-3,TGTGCCATCAGCGGGGCTTCAGATACGCAGTATTTT,CAISGASDTQYF
TRBD1,TRBJ1-1,many,TRBV4-1,TGCGCCAGCAGCCGCATCCGGGACAGGAACACTGAAGCTTTCTTT,CASSRIRDRNTEAFF
.,TRBJ1-2,many,TRBV5-1,TGCGCCAGCAGCCAAACCACAGGGAACTATGGCTACACCTTC,CASSQTTGNYGYTF
.,TRBJ2-7,.,TRBV20-1,TGCAGTGCCAGGGGGGCAGCTACTTACGAGCAGTACTTC,CSARGAATYEQYF
TRBD2,TRBJ2-3,many,TRBV12-3/TRBV12-4,TGTGCCAGCAGACCGGGACTAGCGGGAGGGTTTGATACGCAGTATTTT,CASRPGLAGGFDTQYF
.,TRBJ1-2,many,TRBV2,TGTGCCAGCAGTCCCGGGGCCAAGTTTCGTGGCTACACCTTC,CASSPGAKFRGYTF
.,TRBJ2-5,many,TRBV7-2,TGTGCCAGCAGCCCCGGGGGAGTAGGACAAGAGACCCAGTACTTC,CASSPGGVGQETQYF
TRBD2,TRBJ2-5,.,TRBV18,TGTGCCAGCGCACCAGTTGGACTAGCGGGGGTCCAATACTTC,CASAPVGLAGVQYF
TRBD2,TRBJ2-7,once,TRBV12-3/TRBV12-4,TGTGCCAGCAGTCGCGGAGCGGGAGGCCCCTCCTACGAGCAGTACTTC,CASSRGAGGPSYEQYF
.,TRBJ1-2,many,TRBV7-8,TGTGCCAGCAGCTTAGATGGGGCAGTCTATGGCTACACCTTC,CASSLDGAVYGYTF
TRBD2,TRBJ2-7,many,TRBV5-1,TGCGCCAGCAGCTACATAGCGGGAAACTACGAGCAGTACTTC,CASSYIAGNYEQYF
TRBD1,TRBJ2-5,few,TRBV20-1,TGCAGTGCTAGACAGGTGACAGGGCAAGAGACCCAGTACTTC,CSARQVTGQETQYF